These 14 T cell receptor beta chains share one sample of origin, sequenced in a study of T cell repertoires in cytomegalovirus infection. The antigens for these receptors are not known. TCRdb passed the reads through MiXCR, listing each CDR3 protein once. This sample has about 920,000 distinct CDR3 sequences; around 32% occur once, and the top ten carry roughly 13%. The material sequenced was cultured CD8+ T cells from PBMCs, taken from culture after CMV antigen stimulation. The receptors come from a human donor in good health (CMV status not recorded). Some clones in this sample may be carry-over from other donors' samples.

This clonotype has a handful of counts. V is TRBV6-2 or TRBV6-3 and J is TRBJ2-1; 8 positions agree with TRBD1. With V trimmed by 4 bases and J by 9 bases, 14 bases remained unmatched. The CDR3 spans 16 residues. The germline V gene encodes CDR1 MNHEY and CDR2 SVGEGT. The CDR3 nucleotides read TGTGCCAGCAGTTCTTTTGGACAGGGACGGTTTGGTGAGCAGTTCTTC. Amino acid sequence: CASSSFGQGRFGEQFF.

This rearrangement joins TRBV7-9 to TRBJ2-3; 10 bases align to TRBD1. Germline CDR1 SEHNR, CDR2 FQNEAQ (reference sequence). Germline trimming cut 5 bases from V and 1 base from J; bases unmatched to any gene: 12. There are 18 residues in the CDR3. CDR3 amino acids: CASSLTVRTGGGTDTQYF. The CDR3 DNA is TGTGCCAGCAGCCTGACTGTAAGGACAGGGGGAGGCACAGATACGCAGTATTTT.

This clonotype was counted between two and nine times. This chain joins TRBV7-9 and TRBJ1-1, with D maybe TRBD1 (5 bases). Germline CDR1 is SEHNR and CDR2 is FQNEAQ (reference sequence). The CDR3 consists of 16 residues. With 1 base removed from V and 7 bases from J, the gap between germline ends came to 19 bases. CDR3 in DNA: TGTGCCAGCAGCTTAGAGGAGGGGATCAGGAGGGGTGAAGCTTTCTTT. It yields the protein CASSLEEGIRRGEAFF.

V and J are TRBV7-6 and TRBJ2-7; 8 bases map to TRBD2. Germline CDR1 is SGHVS and CDR2 is FNYEAQ. The CDR3 length is 15 residues. Unmatched junction bases numbered 7, after V lost 3 bases and J lost 3 bases. Written as DNA, the CDR3 is TGTGCCAGCAGCTTCCGTAGCGGGGAGTTCTACGAGCAGTACTTC. This gives the protein CASSFRSGEFYEQYF.

This clonotype appeared a few times. J is TRBJ2-1 and V is TRBV6-1; tentatively, D is TRBD2 (5 bases). The V gene lost 3 bases and the J gene lost 10 bases, with 7 bases spanning the gap. Germline values: CDR1 MNHNS, CDR2 SASEGT. The CDR3 length is 11 residues. In DNA, the CDR3 is TGTGCCAGCAGTGATGAGGGAGAGCAGTTCTTC. As protein: CASSDEGEQFF.

This chain links TRBV27 with TRBJ1-1; D is unresolved. CDR3 length: 13 amino acids. Germline-derived CDR1 and CDR2 are MNHEY and SMNVEV (reference sequence). Trimming removed 0 bases at V and 5 bases at J, with 7 bases between. CDR3 in amino acids: CASSLSKQTEAFF. The CDR3 DNA is TGTGCCAGCAGTTTATCGAAGCAGACTGAAGCTTTCTTT.

This clonotype was seen only a few times. The chain is built from TRBV7-9 and TRBJ1-3; TRBD1 matches at 7 bases. The ends lost 4 bases at V and 2 bases at J; junction bases unmatched: 8. CDR3 length: 16 amino acids. Germline CDR1 SEHNR, CDR2 FQNEAQ (reference sequence). CDR3 nucleotide sequence: TGTGCCAGCAGCTCGCAAATGACAGGGACTGGAAACACCATATATTTT. Protein: CASSSQMTGTGNTIYF.

The chain joins TRBV3-1 to TRBJ1-5; the D gene is possibly TRBD1 (6 bases). CDR3 size: 17 residues. V lost 3 bases and J lost 4, with 19 bases in between. Per the germline V gene, CDR1 is LGHDT and CDR2 is YNNKEL (reference sequence). CDR3 DNA sequence: TGTGCCAGCAGCCATGGGATACGGGGGCCAGTTAATCAGCCCCAGCATTTT. This gives the protein CASSHGIRGPVNQPQHF.

This clonotype was detected ten times or more. The J gene is TRBJ2-2, the V gene TRBV7-8; D is unresolved. The germline V gene has CDR1 SGHVS and CDR2 FQNEAQ. The CDR3 sequence is 14 residues long. V gave up 10 bases and J gave up 2 bases, with 14 bases separating them. The CDR3 DNA is TGTGCCACTGAGAGGCTAGGAAACACCGGGGAGCTGTTTTTT. It yields the protein CATERLGNTGELFF.

In its sample, this clonotype was seen a few times. J is TRBJ2-7 and V is TRBV7-9, with a weak D call TRBD1 (6 bases). The CDR3 contains 14 residues. Trimming removed 7 bases from V and 3 bases from J, with 16 bases in between. Germline V gene sequence: CDR1 SEHNR, CDR2 FQNEAQ (reference sequence). In nucleotides, the CDR3 is TGTGCCAGCAACTCTAAAACAGGGTTCTACGAGCAGTACTTC. This translates into CASNSKTGFYEQYF.

The rearrangement joins TRBV19 to TRBJ2-7; TRBD1 matches at 8 bases. The CDR3 is 13 amino acids. The V gene end was trimmed by 5 bases and the J gene end by 6 bases; junction bases not matched to a gene: 6. Germline V CDR1 and CDR2: LNHDA, SQIVND (reference sequence). The CDR3 DNA sequence: TGTGCCAGTAGTCAGGGGGCGCTTAGCGAGCAGTACGTC. Amino acids: CASSQGALSEQYV.

Regarding this clonotype: This may be a read error: a much more frequent sequence differs by one nucleotide. The chain recombines TRBV7-6 with TRBJ2-5; TRBD2 agrees at 8 bases. The CDR3 covers 16 residues. V lost 0 bases and J lost 4; bases outside the gene matches: 7. Germline assignment: CDR1 SGHVS and CDR2 FNYEAQ. CDR3 DNA sequence: TGTGCCAGCAGCTTAGCGGACGGGGGGGTTACAGAGACCCAGTACTTC. Protein sequence: CASSLADGGVTETQYF.

This clonotype was found many times. The CDR3 loop reads CASSQYGEAVEAFF. CDR3 sequence (DNA): TGTGCCAGCAGCCAATATGGGGAAGCGGTTGAAGCTTTCTTT. The chain combines TRBV3-1 with TRBJ1-1; D is unclear. Trimming left V 2 bases short and J 7 bases short, with 14 bases between. Germline CDR1 is LGHDT and CDR2 is YNNKEL (reference sequence). The CDR3 is 14 residues long.

The CDR3 DNA reads TGTGCCAGCAGTTCCCCGCCGGACGGGGGGCAGTTCTTC. Translating it yields CASSSPPDGGQFF. This chain connects TRBV6-6 to TRBJ2-1; possible D gene TRBD2, 6 bases. The CDR3 runs 13 residues. V was trimmed by 4 bases and J by 12 bases, leaving 16 bases between them. Germline CDR1 MNHNY, CDR2 SVGAGI (reference sequence).